Each of the 18 T cell receptor beta chains below was sequenced from the same sample in a study of metastatic and nonmetastatic thyroid tumors. Using MiXCR, TCRdb re-called clones from the PCR reads. Of more than 90,000 clones in the sample, about 13% were seen once. Not a single patient had been given any form of treatment at any point before undergoing thyroid surgery. Sequences were obtained from blood. The source of these receptors is a female donor with papillary thyroid cancer or a benign thyroid nodule (not recorded which). Some clones in this sample may be carry-over from other donors' samples.

About this clone itself: This may stem from a read error, because a much larger clone lies one nucleotide away. The chain is built from TRBV6-6 and TRBJ2-1, with 12 bases identical to TRBD2. Germline values: CDR1 MNHNY, CDR2 SVGAGI (reference sequence). The V gene end was trimmed by 6 bases and the J gene end by 2 bases; junction bases not matched to a gene: 14. The length of the CDR3 is 19 residues. The CDR3 DNA is TGTGCCAGCAGAGCCGGGACTAGCGGGTCCCCCAGGCCCTACAATGAGCAGTTCTTC. This codes for CASRAGTSGSPRPYNEQFF.

In this sample, this clone turned up many times. The V and J genes are TRBV28 and TRBJ1-6; D gene uncertain. The CDR3 runs to 13 residues. V lost 6 bases and J 2 bases, leaving 5 bases between the germline ends. CDR1 is MDHEN, CDR2 SYDVKM, per germline. The CDR3 DNA reads TGTGCCAGCAGAGACACCTATAATTCACCCCTCCACTTT. Translation: CASRDTYNSPLHF. Full variable domain (rest looked up from reference TRBV28 and TRBJ1-6): DVKVTQSSRYLVKRTGEKVFLECVQDMDHENMFWYRQDPGLGLRLIYFSYDVKMKEKGDIPEGYSVSREKKERFSLILESASTNQTSMYLCASRDTYNSPLHFGNGTRLTVT.

This clone was recorded at least ten times. The rearrangement links TRBV29-1 to TRBJ2-1; 10 nucleotides agree with TRBD2. V lost 6 bases to trimming and J lost 6 bases; unmatched junction nucleotides: 8. Germline-derived CDR1 and CDR2 are SQVTM and ANQGSEA. The CDR3 consists of 14 residues. The CDR3 here is CSVASGRTSNEQFF. The DNA of the CDR3 is TGCAGCGTCGCTAGCGGGAGAACATCCAATGAGCAGTTCTTC.

Ten or more counts support this clone. The chain combines TRBV12-3 or TRBV12-4 with TRBJ1-3; D may be TRBD1 (6 bases). The CDR3 runs to 15 residues. V lost 6 bases to trimming and J lost 0 bases, with 12 bases between them. The CDR3 protein is CASRGDTNSGNTIYF. For the CDR3, the DNA is TGTGCCAGCAGGGGGGACACGAACTCTGGAAACACCATATATTTT.

Comments on this clone: At one end the junction does not follow the germline gene, possibly because of a read error. The V gene is TRBV12-3 or TRBV12-4, the J gene TRBJ2-2; the match to TRBD2 covers 8 bases. The CDR3 is made up of 17 amino acids. CDR3: CSSSRTSGSRNTGELVF. CDR3 DNA: TGTTCCAGCAGTCGGACCAGCGGGAGCCGAAACACCGGGGAGCTGGTTTTT.

This clone was found many times. The CDR3 DNA is TGTGCCAGTAGTATCCCAGGATGGGCGAACACTGAAGCTTTCTTT. Its translation is CASSIPGWANTEAFF. V is TRBV19 and J is TRBJ1-1; D remains ambiguous. The germline V and J ends were trimmed by 3 bases and 1 base, with 12 bases remaining between them. Germline V gene lookup returns CDR1 LNHDA and CDR2 SQIVND (reference sequence). The CDR3 loop spans 15 amino acids.

This clone was recorded at least ten times. J is TRBJ1-4 and V is TRBV6-1; 7 nucleotides agree with TRBD1. The trim removed 4 bases at V and 7 bases at J, leaving 6 bases unmatched. CDR1 and CDR2 (germline): MNHNS, SASEGT. The CDR3 is 14 amino acids. CDR3 sequence: CASSGDSSSEKLFF. In nucleotides, the CDR3 is TGTGCCAGCAGTGGGGACAGTAGTAGTGAAAAACTGTTTTTT.

The chain joins TRBV5-1 to TRBJ2-2; 10 nucleotides agree with TRBD2. CDR3 length equals 18 residues. The germline gives CDR1 SGHRS, CDR2 YFSETQ. The V and J ends lost 6 bases and 5 bases, in that order; junction bases with no gene match: 16. The CDR3 nucleotides are TGCGCCAGCAATTGGGTCGTATCCAGCGGGAGGGGGACCGGGGAGCTGTTTTTT. Its translation is CASNWVVSSGRGTGELFF.

In its sample, this clone was seen many times. This sequence joins TRBV2 and TRBJ2-7, with D maybe TRBD1 (5 bases). The germline gives CDR1 SNHLY, CDR2 FYNNEI. The CDR3 runs 12 residues. V was pared by 5 bases and J by 5 bases, with 10 bases between. The CDR3 sequence is CASSRGGDEQYF. For the CDR3, the DNA is TGTGCCAGCAGTAGGGGCGGAGACGAGCAGTACTTC.

This sequence joins TRBV18 and TRBJ2-7; D gene uncertain. V lost 10 bases, J lost 2 bases, and 18 bases lay in between. Germline CDR1 and CDR2: KGHSH and LQKENI. The CDR3 sequence is 14 residues long. The CDR3 sequence is CAISLRVGPYEQYF. CDR3 DNA: TGTGCCATCTCCCTTCGGGTAGGGCCCTACGAGCAGTACTTC.

This clone was recorded at least ten times. The chain couples TRBV4-3 to TRBJ1-5; D gene ambiguous. The CDR3 covers 15 residues. Trimming shortened V by 0 bases and J by 3 bases, and 9 bases separated the two germline ends. CDR1 and CDR2 (germline): LGHNA, YSLEER. This CDR3 reads CASSQDVNFNQPQHF. CDR3 bases: TGCGCCAGCAGCCAAGACGTAAATTTCAATCAGCCCCAGCATTTT.

This clone was observed a handful of times. A much larger clonotype is one base distant, so this may be a read error. This chain links TRBV28 with TRBJ2-3, with D perhaps TRBD2 (5 bases). The CDR3 runs 13 residues. The V gene's germline CDR1 is MDHEN and CDR2 SYDVKM. This CDR3 reads CASNQRSTDTLYF. Written as DNA, the CDR3 is TGTGCCAGCAACCAGCGGAGCACAGATACGCTGTATTTT.

At least ten counts were recorded for this clone. The chain joins TRBV20-1 to TRBJ2-1; D gene ambiguous. V was shortened by 8 bases and J by 7 bases, with 18 bases between the two germline ends. CDR3 length equals 13 residues. Germline values: CDR1 DFQATT, CDR2 SNEGSKA (reference sequence). CDR3 in DNA: TGCAGTACAAAAAAGCCGGGTTGGAATGAGCAGTTCTTC. This encodes CSTKKPGWNEQFF.

This clone was observed a few times. The junction shows a germline mismatch at one end, possibly a read error. This chain connects TRBV11-2 to TRBJ2-6, with 8 bases fitting TRBD1. Germline values: CDR1 SGHAT, CDR2 FQNNGV. The CDR3 is made up of 16 amino acids. Here the CDR3 DNA reads TGTGCCGGCAGCTCCCAGGGGGCCTCTGGGGCCAACGTCCTGACTTTC. Translated, it gives CAGSSQGASGANVLTF.

This clone was seen repeatedly, ten times or more. Different DNA sequences within this sample yield the same CDR3. V is TRBV6-1 and J is TRBJ2-7; 9 nucleotides line up with TRBD1. The length of the CDR3 is 15 residues. Germline-derived CDR1 and CDR2 are MNHNS and SASEGT. After removal of 5 bases from V and 2 bases from J, the junction contained 7 bases not matched to a gene. CDR3 coding DNA: TGTGCCAGCAGTCCCAACCGGGACAGGGCCTACGAGCAGTACTTC. Its translation is CASSPNRDRAYEQYF.

Of note for this clone: One end of the junction does not line up with germline, which may come from a read error. The chain employs TRBV5-4 and TRBJ2-5; 10 bases align to TRBD2. Germline CDR1 reads SGHNT; CDR2 reads YYREEE (reference sequence). The CDR3 extends over 16 amino acids. Here the CDR3 reads CASSLRPSGREDTQYF. CDR3 nucleotide sequence: TGTGCCAGCAGCTTGAGGCCCAGCGGGAGGGAAGATACCCAGTACTTC. Filled out from reference TRBV5-4 and TRBJ2-5, the complete variable domain reads ETGVTQSPTHLIKTRGQQVTLRCSSQSGHNTVSWYQQALGQGPQFIFQYYREEENGRGNFPPRFSGLQFPNYSSELNVNALELDDSALYLCASSLRPSGREDTQYFGPGTRLLVL.

This clone was seen ten or more times. The chain has TRBV20-1 and TRBJ1-5, with TRBD1 matching 8 bases. The junction had 7 bases not matched to a gene; V was cut back by 0 bases and J by 6 bases. CDR1 and CDR2 (germline): DFQATT, SNEGSKA (reference sequence). CDR3 size: 15 residues. The CDR3 loop reads CSARDRTGSFQPQHF. The CDR3 DNA is TGCAGTGCTAGAGATCGGACAGGGAGTTTTCAGCCCCAGCATTTT.

At least ten counts were recorded for this clone. The J gene is TRBJ2-1, the V gene TRBV12-3 or TRBV12-4; 13 nucleotides agree with TRBD2. The trim removed 5 bases at V and 5 bases at J, leaving 6 bases unmatched. The CDR3 sequence is 16 residues long. CDR3 region: CASSPGGLAGNNEQFF. The DNA for the CDR3 is TGTGCCAGCAGTCCGGGGGGACTAGCGGGAAACAATGAGCAGTTCTTC.